The sequence of this TCR beta chain was determined in a study of T cell clones after liver transplantation. The CDR3 contains 15 residues. Trimming removed 10 bases from V and 7 bases from J; junction bases left unmatched: 9. CDR1 and CDR2 from the germline V gene are WSHSY and SAAADI. The method was immunoSEQ multiplex PCR; TCRdb's version includes in-frame clones alone and lacks a portion of them. The top ten clones hold around 35% of a sample with tens of thousands of clones, approximately 80% of them seen once. This material consisted of CD8+ T cells from blood, taken roughly 55 months after liver transplant. This receptor was identified in a human patient who received a liver transplant. The graft donor may have contributed some T cells. V gene TRBV10-2 combines with J gene TRBJ2-2; 13 bases map to TRBD2. DNA for the CDR3: TGCGCCATATCCGGGACTAGCGGGGAGGTCGGGGAGCTGTTTTTT. Protein: CAISGTSGEVGELFF.